Included here is one T cell receptor beta chain sequence, with context. A single base separates this from a much larger clone, so it may be a read error. V shed 3 bases, J shed 4 bases, and the junction held 2 bases outside the gene matches. This CDR3 contains 13 residues. Germline V lookup: CDR1 SGHDT, CDR2 YYEEEE. This sample was taken from a study of blood T cell repertoires in COVID-19. The repertoire was sequenced with immunoSEQ multiplex PCR; TCRdb's copy has only in-frame clones and lacks some. The sample holds around 270,000 clones, around 87% seen once. Sequencing used peripheral blood. The sequence derives from a woman between 45 and 60 years old with acute or convalescent COVID-19. The rearrangement uses TRBV5-6 and TRBJ1-2, with TRBD1 matching 8 bases. The DNA of the CDR3 is TGTGCCAGCAGCTACGGACAGGGCTATGGCTACACCTTC. The encoded protein is CASSYGQGYGYTF.